The 9 T cell receptor beta chains below were found in one sample sequenced in a study of blood T cell repertoires in COVID-19 (dated by TCRdb to the early 2020s). Library preparation used the immunoSEQ multiplex PCR assay. Held by TCRdb, this immuneACCESS table contains in-frame sequences only and omits some clones. Under half of the omission traces to an unresolved V gene where checked; the cause of the rest is unknown. The sample table holds approximately 240,000 clones, of which around 80% were seen once. The ten largest make up 4% to 4.5% of the sample. Sequencing used peripheral blood. These receptors came from a middle-aged woman with active or convalescent COVID-19.

The V call is TRBV11-3, the J call TRBJ2-2; D is possibly TRBD2 (6 bases). V shed 1 base and J shed 4 bases, with 13 bases lying between them. Germline CDR1 is SGHNT and CDR2 is YENEEA. This CDR3 contains 16 residues. CDR3 bases: TGTGCCAGCAGCTTAGTAAAAACGGAGGGCACCGGGGAGCTGTTTTTT. Translation: CASSLVKTEGTGELFF.

Regarding this clone: This CDR3 is also generated by other DNA sequences in the sample. The V and J genes are TRBV5-1 and TRBJ1-2, with 9 bases aligning to TRBD1. Trimming removed 4 bases from V and 4 bases from J; junction bases left unmatched: 2. Germline V gene sequence: CDR1 SGHRS, CDR2 YFSETQ. This CDR3 spans 13 amino acids. CDR3 bases: TGCGCCAGCAGCCCGGGACAGGGCTATGGCTACACCTTC. Protein sequence: CASSPGQGYGYTF.

Notes on this clone: The same CDR3 also results from other DNA sequences found in this sample. The gene calls are TRBV27 and TRBJ1-5, with D possibly matching TRBD1 (6 bases). CDR1 and CDR2 (germline): MNHEY, SMNVEV (reference sequence). The V and J ends lost 5 bases and 5 bases respectively, with 22 bases between them. The CDR3 contains 17 residues. CDR3 bases: TGTGCCAGCAGTAAACCTAGGAGTGACGGGACATATCAGCCCCAGCATTTT. It yields the protein CASSKPRSDGTYQPQHF.

This rearrangement joins TRBV5-1 to TRBJ2-4, with 9 bases lining up with TRBD1. Unmatched junction bases numbered 15, after V lost 0 bases and J lost 8 bases. The CDR3 totals 18 residues. Germline V gene data show CDR1 as SGHRS and CDR2 as YFSETQ. Here the CDR3 DNA reads TGCGCCAGCAGCTTGGGGCCCGGGACAGGGATGCAGGGGGACATTCAGTACTTC. This gives the protein CASSLGPGTGMQGDIQYF. Complete variable domain (other parts from reference TRBV5-1 and TRBJ2-4): KAGVTQTPRYLIKTRGQQVTLSCSPISGHRSVSWYQQTPGQGLQFLFEYFSETQRNKGNFPGRFSGRQFSNSRSEMNVSTLELGDSALYLCASSLGPGTGMQGDIQYFGAGTRLSVL.

V and J are TRBV7-7 and TRBJ2-7, with 8 bases fitting TRBD2. The CDR3 totals 13 residues. V trimming: 5 bases; J trimming: 6 bases; junction bases outside the gene matches: 6. Germline lookup yields CDR1 SSHAT and CDR2 FNYEAQ (reference sequence). The CDR3 here is CASSPGREAEQYF. The CDR3 DNA reads as TGTGCCAGCAGCCCCGGGAGGGAAGCCGAGCAGTACTTC. Full variable domain (missing parts from reference TRBV7-7 and TRBJ2-7): GAGVSQSPRYKVTKRGQDVTLRCDPISSHATLYWYQQALGQGPEFLTYFNYEAQPDKSGLPSDRFSAERPEGSISTLTIQRTEQRDSAMYRCASSPGREAEQYFGPGTRLTVT.

The rearrangement uses TRBV3-1 (or the pseudogene TRBV3-2) and TRBJ1-1; D is unresolved. The germline V gene encodes CDR1 LGHDT and CDR2 YNNKEL (reference sequence). The CDR3 extends over 14 amino acids. Trimming took off 4 bases at V and 6 bases at J, with 15 bases between the two ends. CDR3 nucleotides: TGTGCCAGCAGCCCCGGGTGGCGTTCGCCTGAAGCTTTCTTT. This encodes CASSPGWRSPEAFF.

J is TRBJ1-1 and V is TRBV6-5; TRBD1 is a possible D gene (6 bases). V was pared by 6 bases and J by 1 base, with 9 bases between. The CDR3 covers 13 residues. Germline CDR1 and CDR2: MNHEY and SVGAGI. For the CDR3, the DNA is TGTGCCAGCAGACGGACAGAGAACACTGAAGCTTTCTTT. Amino acid sequence: CASRRTENTEAFF.

V and J are TRBV7-3 and TRBJ1-4; unclear D gene. The CDR3 contains 15 residues. Trimming shortened V by 5 bases and J by 3 bases, and 13 bases separated the two germline ends. The germline V gene has CDR1 SGHTA and CDR2 FQGTGA. The CDR3 bases are TGTGCCAGCAGCGTTTATCAGGAGGCTAATGAAAAACTGTTTTTT. Translating gives CASSVYQEANEKLFF.

This clone was recorded a few times. The chain carries TRBV6-1 and TRBJ2-4; no definite D call. Trimming took off 2 bases at V and 1 base at J, with 6 bases between the two ends. The CDR3 spans 14 residues. The germline V gene encodes CDR1 MNHNS and CDR2 SASEGT. CDR3 region: CASSERWAKNIQYF. The CDR3 nucleotides read TGTGCCAGCAGTGAACGGTGGGCCAAAAACATTCAGTACTTC.